The source of this T cell receptor beta chain is a study of early T cells in non-severe SARS-CoV-2 infection. Study details: Alpha and beta chains were unpaired, from unsorted whole-blood bulk RNA.

Researchers tagged individual cDNA molecules with unique molecular identifiers. TCRdb processed the 5' RACE reads anew with MiXCR; each CDR3 protein has one entry. The sample includes 20,000 to 25,000 distinct CDR3 sequences, 3.5% to 4.5% seen only once; the top ten take about 1.6%. Trimming removed 3 bases at V and 6 bases at J, with 11 bases between. This CDR3 has 14 residues. The chain combines TRBV12-3 or TRBV12-4 with TRBJ2-2, with D perhaps TRBD1 (6 bases). This TCR was recovered from an adult who was a healthcare worker with PCR-confirmed SARS-CoV-2 infection or an uninfected control (not recorded which). Input material: whole blood. The DNA of the CDR3 is TGTGCCAGCAGTTTTGACAGGCGGGCCGGGGAGCTGTTTTTT. Protein sequence: CASSFDRRAGELFF.